The next 6 T cell receptor beta chains were all read from a single sample in a study of cytomegalovirus exposure and HLA in healthy donors. It was with 60 Vbeta and 13 Jbeta primers that the PCR ran. The repertoire was sequenced with immunoSEQ multiplex PCR; TCRdb's copy has only in-frame clones and lacks some. The repertoire holds around 170,000 clones, with around three quarters as singletons. The sequenced material came from PBMCs. Receptor source: a woman aged 50 to 60 in good health and CMV-seropositive.

The chain joins TRBV5-4 to TRBJ2-7; D might be TRBD1 (5 bases). V lost 4 bases, J lost 6 bases, and 11 bases lay in between. This CDR3 is built from 12 residues. Germline loops: CDR1 SGHNT, CDR2 YYREEE (reference sequence). The CDR3: CASSPQGTEQYF. The CDR3 DNA reads TGTGCCAGCAGCCCCCAGGGAACCGAGCAGTACTTC. The full variable domain, with the rest looked up from reference TRBV5-4 and TRBJ2-7, is ETGVTQSPTHLIKTRGQQVTLRCSSQSGHNTVSWYQQALGQGPQFIFQYYREEENGRGNFPPRFSGLQFPNYSSELNVNALELDDSALYLCASSPQGTEQYFGPGTRLTVT.

This clone has more than one count but fewer than ten. The J gene is TRBJ2-7, the V gene TRBV11-2, with TRBD2 as a possible D gene (5 bases). This CDR3 is built from 11 residues. V lost 11 bases and J 6 bases, leaving 14 bases between the germline ends. Germline V lookup: CDR1 SGHAT, CDR2 FQNNGV. CDR3 nucleotide sequence: TGTGCCTTCGGGCGTGGGAGCGAGCAGTACTTC. It specifies CAFGRGSEQYF.

The V and J genes are TRBV11-3 and TRBJ2-5; TRBD2 agrees at 8 bases. Per germline, CDR1 SGHNT and CDR2 YENEEA. V gave up 2 bases and J gave up 5 bases; unmatched junction bases: 7. This CDR3 has 15 amino acids. The DNA of the CDR3 is TGTGCCAGCAGCTTATTTGCGGGAGGTTTGGAGACCCAGTACTTC. It encodes CASSLFAGGLETQYF. The full variable domain, in which reference TRBV11-3 and TRBJ2-5 provide the parts outside the CDR3, is EAGVVQSPRYKIIEKKQPVAFWCNPISGHNTLYWYLQNLGQGPELLIRYENEEAVDDSQLPKDRFSAERLKGVDSTLKIQPAELGDSAVYLCASSLFAGGLETQYFGPGTRLLVL.

Comments on this clone: At one boundary the junction diverges from the germline segment, which might be a read error. Different DNA sequences within this sample yield the same CDR3. The V and J genes are TRBV7-2 and TRBJ2-7; D possibly corresponds to TRBD1 (5 bases). CDR3 size: 15 residues. CDR1 and CDR2 (germline): SGHTA, FQGNSA. The CDR3 nucleotides are TGCGCCAGCAGCTTGACACTTGCGCAGGGATACGAGCAGTACTTC. The encoded protein is CASSLTLAQGYEQYF.

V is TRBV6-1 and J is TRBJ2-7, with a possible D match to TRBD1 (6 bases). CDR1 and CDR2 from the germline V gene are MNHNS and SASEGT. Between the trimmed V and J ends, which lost 4 bases and 2 bases, there was a span of 24 bases. This CDR3 has 18 residues. The CDR3 loop reads CASSVKREPNRVPYEQYF. As DNA, the CDR3 is TGTGCCAGCAGTGTTAAGCGCGAGCCAAACAGGGTCCCCTACGAGCAGTACTTC.

This clone came up once. The CDR3 DNA reads as TGTGCCAGCAGCTTGGTACTAGCGGGAGTCCAAGAGACCCAGTACTTC. It codes for CASSLVLAGVQETQYF. The genes are TRBV7-9 and TRBJ2-5, with 11 bases lining up with TRBD2. The J segment lost 1 base and the V segment lost 3 bases, leaving 4 bases of the junction unmatched. This CDR3 has 16 amino acids. CDR1 and CDR2 (germline): SEHNR, FQNEAQ (reference sequence). Complete variable domain (other parts from reference TRBV7-9 and TRBJ2-5): DTGVSQNPRHKITKRGQNVTFRCDPISEHNRLYWYRQTLGQGPEFLTYFQNEAQLEKSRLLSDRFSAERPKGSFSTLEIQRTEQGDSAMYLCASSLVLAGVQETQYFGPGTRLLVL.